This TCR beta chain is from a study of PD-L1 blockade in urothelial cancer (TCRdb year 2017). Regarding the study in general: Therapy was started at some point between 2012 and 2014 for all patients, and atezolizumab 1,200 mg was administered intravenously every 3 weeks. About 85% of the roughly 29 patients were identified as males with urothelial cancer of bladder origin, and a prior smoking history was reported by 18 of 29 patients. An ECOG performance status of 0 or 1 was recorded for the patients, and 0 to 3 prior chemotherapy regimens had been received by the patients. Blood samples were analyzed at two time points: 3 weeks after treatment start (second dose) and 6 weeks after treatment start. A median of roughly 140,000 T cells and approximately 83,000 unique TCRs was obtained from blood samples, and a median clonality of approximately 0.08 was observed. The study, an exploratory multi-omic analysis, examined somatic, immune and clinical correlates of response to PD-L1 blockade with atezolizumab in urothelial cancer. TCR sequencing covered pretreatment tumor samples and matched, serially collected peripheral blood taken before and after atezolizumab treatment. Durable clinical benefit was defined as progression-free survival longer than 6 months, and TCR features were also tested against progression-free and overall survival. Whole exome sequencing and RNA sequencing of pretreatment tumors were performed alongside TCR sequencing in the same patients. Durable clinical benefit was achieved by nine patients but not by the remaining 20. Pretreatment blood TCR-seq was available for about 30 patients, at least one posttreatment blood collection was obtained for about 24 patients, and tumor TCR-seq was available for about 24 patients. Results the study describes overall, beyond this receptor: Greater expansion of tumor-associated TCR clones in peripheral blood 3 weeks after the start of treatment was observed in patients with durable benefit (n of about 20, p = 0.022). Because the sample size was small (n ≈ 31) and many of the analyses were exploratory, the results are meant to be hypothesis-generating. Improved progression-free and overall survival was found to be associated with pretreatment peripheral blood TCR clonality below the median.

CDR3 length: 17 amino acids, cysteine to phenylalanine. Left in the record is the CDR3 DNA by itself, 51 bases read in frame from the first base. V lost 6 bases and J lost 5 bases, and the count of bases not matched to a germline gene is 12. The germline V gene specifies WSHSY as CDR1 and SAAADI as CDR2. What the time point label conveys for this sample: peripheral blood 6 weeks after treatment start. The cohort comprised roughly 30 patients with locally advanced or metastatic urothelial carcinoma treated at Memorial Sloan Kettering on a trial protocol. Peripheral blood mononuclear cells were collected pretreatment and during treatment, at between 1 and 8 total time points per patient. The Qiagen DNeasy Blood extraction kit was used to purify genomic DNA from total PBMCs and from tumor samples. PBMCs were collected pretreatment and during treatment, and were isolated and stored as previously described.

With regard to this clone: There is no known antigen for this receptor. One base away there is no much larger clone; base qualities are not given.

Synthetic TCR analog templates were spiked into each PCR so that absolute template abundance could be estimated from read counts. TCRbeta CDR3 regions were amplified from genomic DNA with bias-controlled V and J gene primers using the immunoSEQ assay. Sequencing of rearranged TCRbeta segments was done at approximately 20X coverage. As for how the authors treated the data: Sequencing errors were corrected by clustering, and CDR3s were annotated against IMGT so that V, D and J genes could be assigned. Downstream analyses used only productive TCRbeta rearrangements and left out out-of-frame or stop-codon sequences. Clonality was computed as one minus Shannon entropy normalized by the log of the number of unique productive sequences. Clones differing between time points or between blood and tumor were identified by Fisher's exact test with Benjamini-Hochberg correction at adjusted p below 0.01. Held by TCRdb, this immuneACCESS table contains in-frame sequences only and omits some clones. Under half of the omission traces to an unresolved V gene where checked; the cause of the rest is unknown. From that table come the V and J calls and clone size; the DNA was used to work out D and trimming. The sample includes more than 95,000 clones, with around 86% observed a single time. Roughly 2.4% of the sample is taken by the ten largest.

This clonotype was obtained from a man in his forties or fifties with urothelial cancer. The sequence links TRBV10-2 to TRBJ2-1, with 11 bases aligning to TRBD2. Sequencing was performed on PBMCs, taken around atezolizumab (anti-PD-L1) treatment. The DNA is as follows: TGCGCCAGCAGAGCCCTACAGCTAGCGGGAGGTGACAATGAGCAGTTCTTC. Translated, it gives CASRALQLAGGDNEQFF.